This T cell receptor (beta chain) was identified in a study of brain T cells in children with intractable seizures. The V segment lost 1 base and the J segment 0 bases; nucleotides outside the gene matches: 4. Germline V gene sequence: CDR1 KGHSH, CDR2 LQKENI. The CDR3 is made up of 17 amino acids. Profiling relied on immunoSEQ multiplex PCR, and the TCRdb table lists in-frame clones only, not all of them. The sample lists thousands of clones, about 91% occurring once. In its sample, this clone was seen a few times. What it recognizes is unknown. The study, taken as a whole, reports: Among the top 50 brain clones were public and private clonotypes. HCMV serostatus was not known, and viral specificity came from CDR3 similarity only.

Surgery cases with the highest brain T cell transcript signatures were chosen for sequencing. At least one anti-epileptic drug was given before surgery. This chain connects TRBV18 to TRBJ2-7; TRBD1 aligns across 12 bases. The input for sequencing was resected brain tissue, taken at surgery. The receptor was isolated from a boy younger than two with focal cortical dysplasia and intractable seizures. The CDR3: CASSPRGTGGLSYEQYF. The CDR3 coding sequence is TGTGCCAGCTCACCACGGGGGACAGGGGGCCTCTCCTACGAGCAGTACTTC. Supplemented by reference TRBV18 and TRBJ2-7, the full variable domain reads NAGVMQNPRHLVRRRGQEARLRCSPMKGHSHVYWYRQLPEEGLKFMVYLQKENIIDESGMPKERFSAEFPKEGPSILRIQQVVRGDSAAYFCASSPRGTGGLSYEQYFGPGTRLTVT.